The 23 T cell receptor beta chains listed next were all sequenced from one sample in a study of T cells expressing NK-cell markers. TCRdb re-called the 5' RACE reads and catalogs CDR3 proteins one per entry, DNA excluded. The sample features fewer than 400,000 distinct CDR3 sequences, with about 10% in its top ten. The sequencing sample was made of blood T cells: a sorted CD56 or NKG2C T cell subset, CD4+ or CD8+ T cells, or bulk PBMC T cells (not recorded which). The source is a woman aged 50 to 60 in good health.

The chain is built from TRBV12-3 or TRBV12-4 and TRBJ1-1; the D call of TRBD1 rests on TCRdb alone, since no DNA is present to check it. The CDR3 sequence is 19 residues long. The CDR3 reads CASSLVRWPPQRENTEAFF.

This chain's CDR3 is CASSQDGLATDTQYF. The chain is built from TRBV14 and TRBJ2-3. The CDR3 loop spans 15 amino acids. CDR1 and CDR2 from the germline V gene are SGHDN and FVKESK.

This chain uses TRBV7-4 with TRBJ2-3. CDR1 and CDR2 from the germline V gene are SGHVT and SQSDAQ. There are 16 residues in the CDR3. CDR3 protein: CASRRDRVYRTDTQYF.

The J gene is TRBJ2-1, the V gene TRBV20-1; TCRdb returns TRBD1, unconfirmable since there is no DNA. This CDR3 spans 15 amino acids. Germline loops: CDR1 DFQATT, CDR2 SNEGSKA (reference sequence). The CDR3 protein is CSASRGVSSYNEQFF.

This chain connects TRBV7-9 to TRBJ2-3. The CDR3 consists of 13 residues. The germline V gene has CDR1 SEHNR and CDR2 FQNEAQ (reference sequence). The CDR3 here is CASSLATRDTQYF.

This chain links TRBV7-6 with TRBJ2-7; TCRdb selects TRBD2, and the lack of DNA leaves this call unchecked. This CDR3 comprises 17 residues. Germline CDR1 is SGHVS and CDR2 is FNYEAQ. The CDR3 sequence is CASSFVGTSGRSYEQYF.

V is TRBV2 and J is TRBJ2-3. The CDR3 totals 16 residues. Germline V gives CDR1 SNHLY, CDR2 FYNNEI. The CDR3 spells CASSEGLSRDTDTQYF.

This chain connects TRBV7-9 to TRBJ2-3; the TRBD2 assignment by TCRdb is unverifiable without DNA. Germline values: CDR1 SEHNR, CDR2 FQNEAQ (reference sequence). The CDR3 is 18 residues long. The CDR3 reads CASSSRTSGRYGTDTQYF.

J is TRBJ2-1 and V is TRBV2; TCRdb proposes TRBD2, but this gene call is untestable without DNA. CDR1 is SNHLY, CDR2 FYNNEI, per germline. The CDR3 sequence is 16 residues long. CDR3 in amino acids: CASRGTPGLAGHEQFF.

The V and J genes are TRBV7-9 and TRBJ1-1. This CDR3 contains 15 residues. CDR1 and CDR2 (germline): SEHNR, FQNEAQ (reference sequence). This chain's CDR3 is CASSFAGDIGTEAFF.

This chain connects TRBV5-1 to TRBJ1-3. From germline, CDR1 is SGHRS and CDR2 YFSETQ. The CDR3 extends over 16 amino acids. This chain's CDR3 is CASSPGPTNSGNTIYF.

The chain combines TRBV5-1 with TRBJ2-2; with no DNA, the TCRdb D assignment of TRBD2 cannot be verified. The CDR3 extends over 16 amino acids. Germline CDR1 is SGHRS and CDR2 is YFSETQ. CDR3 sequence reads: CASTPLAAGNTGELFF.

This chain connects TRBV12-3 or TRBV12-4 to TRBJ2-1. The CDR3 runs 12 residues. The CDR3 sequence: CASSFDHNKQFF.

This CDR3 is CASSQYQGMAGELFF. The chain combines TRBV14 with TRBJ2-2. The CDR3 spans 15 residues. Germline-derived CDR1 and CDR2 are SGHDN and FVKESK.

The rearrangement links TRBV4-1 to TRBJ2-5; the TCRdb call, TRBD2, lacks DNA for checking. Germline V CDR1 and CDR2: MGHRA, YSYEKL. This CDR3 has 15 residues. The CDR3 sequence is CASSLSGRALETQYF.

V gene TRBV6-1 combines with J gene TRBJ2-2. CDR1 is MNHNS, CDR2 SASEGT, per germline. The CDR3 is 13 amino acids. CDR3 protein: CASSTIVTGELFF.

The V call is TRBV11-3, the J call TRBJ2-4; TCRdb picks TRBD2, but there is no DNA to check that call. CDR1 is SGHNT and CDR2 is YENEEA in the germline V gene. The CDR3 is made up of 16 amino acids. CDR3 residues: CASSLLAGRGKNIQYF.

The chain employs TRBV7-2 and TRBJ2-7; the D gene TCRdb calls, TRBD1, cannot be checked with no DNA. CDR3 size: 14 residues. CDR1 and CDR2 (germline): SGHTA, FQGNSA. CDR3 protein: CASSPDRASYEQYF.

This chain connects TRBV3-1 to TRBJ1-5. Germline V CDR1 and CDR2: LGHDT, YNNKEL (reference sequence). This CDR3 is 14 amino acids long. The CDR3 loop reads CASSQRVSNQPQHF. The whole variable domain, remainder taken from reference TRBV3-1 and TRBJ1-5, is DTAVSQTPKYLVTQMGNDKSIKCEQNLGHDTMYWYKQDSKKFLKIMFSYNNKELIINETVPNRFSPKSPDKAHLNLHINSLELGDSAVYFCASSQRVSNQPQHFGDGTRLSIL.

The rearrangement links TRBV6-2 or TRBV6-3 to TRBJ1-6. This CDR3 comprises 12 residues. The V gene's germline CDR1 is MNHEY and CDR2 SVGEGT. The CDR3 loop is CASSAAYSPLHF.

The chain links TRBV7-9 to TRBJ1-6; TCRdb's D call of TRBD1 is untestable without DNA. The CDR3 extends over 15 amino acids. Germline lookup yields CDR1 SEHNR and CDR2 FQNEAQ (reference sequence). The CDR3 sequence is CASSPRDRGNSPLHF.

The chain has TRBV24-1 and TRBJ2-3; there is no DNA to check the TCRdb D call of TRBD2. CDR1 and CDR2 from the germline V gene are KGHDR and SFDVKD. CDR3 size: 15 residues. CDR3 residues: CATSTGLSSTDTQYF.

The gene calls are TRBV27 and TRBJ2-1; TCRdb reports TRBD2, a call that lacks DNA to check it against. The length of the CDR3 is 16 residues. CDR1 and CDR2 (germline): MNHEY, SMNVEV (reference sequence). The CDR3 region is CASSLSGLAGGNPQFF.